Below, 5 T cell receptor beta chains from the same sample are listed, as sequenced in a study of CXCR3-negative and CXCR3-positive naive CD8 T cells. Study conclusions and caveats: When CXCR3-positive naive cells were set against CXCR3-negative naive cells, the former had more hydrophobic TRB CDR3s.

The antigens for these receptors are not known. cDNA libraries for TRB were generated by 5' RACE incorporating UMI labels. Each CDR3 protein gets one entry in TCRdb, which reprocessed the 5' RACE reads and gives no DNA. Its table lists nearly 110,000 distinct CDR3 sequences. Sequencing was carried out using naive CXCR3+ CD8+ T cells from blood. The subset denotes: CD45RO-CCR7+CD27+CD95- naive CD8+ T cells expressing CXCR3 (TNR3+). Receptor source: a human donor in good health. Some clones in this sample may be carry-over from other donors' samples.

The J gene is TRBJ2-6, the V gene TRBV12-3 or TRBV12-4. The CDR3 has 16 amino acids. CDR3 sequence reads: CASSSHLERLANVLTF.

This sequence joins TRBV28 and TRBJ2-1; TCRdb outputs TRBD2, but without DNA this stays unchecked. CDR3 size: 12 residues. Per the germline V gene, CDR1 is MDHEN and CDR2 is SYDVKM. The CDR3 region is CASSTSGNEQFF. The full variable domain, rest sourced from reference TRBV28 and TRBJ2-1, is DVKVTQSSRYLVKRTGEKVFLECVQDMDHENMFWYRQDPGLGLRLIYFSYDVKMKEKGDIPEGYSVSREKKERFSLILESASTNQTSMYLCASSTSGNEQFFGPGTRLTVL.

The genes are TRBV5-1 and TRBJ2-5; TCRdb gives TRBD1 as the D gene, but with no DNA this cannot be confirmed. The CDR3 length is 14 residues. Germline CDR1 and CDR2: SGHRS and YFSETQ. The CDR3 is CASSLPGGQQTQYF.

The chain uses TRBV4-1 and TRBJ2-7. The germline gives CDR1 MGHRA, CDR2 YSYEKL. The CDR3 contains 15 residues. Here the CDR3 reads CASSQDWRESYEQYF.

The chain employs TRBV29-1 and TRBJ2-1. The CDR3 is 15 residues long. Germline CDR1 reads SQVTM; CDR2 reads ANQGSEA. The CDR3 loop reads CSVEDPGVSYNEQFF.